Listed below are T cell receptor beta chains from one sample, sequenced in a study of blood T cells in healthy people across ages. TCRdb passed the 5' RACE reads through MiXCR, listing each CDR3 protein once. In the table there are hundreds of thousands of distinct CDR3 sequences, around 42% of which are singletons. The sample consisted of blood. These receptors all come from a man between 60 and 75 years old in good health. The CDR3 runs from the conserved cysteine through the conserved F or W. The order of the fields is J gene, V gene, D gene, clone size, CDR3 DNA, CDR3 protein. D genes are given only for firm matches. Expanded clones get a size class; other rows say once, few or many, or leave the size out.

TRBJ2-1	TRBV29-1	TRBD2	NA	TGCAGCGTTGCTTGGGACTACGAGTACAATGAGCAGTTCTTC	CSVAWDYEYNEQFF
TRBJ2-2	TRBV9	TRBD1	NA	TGTGCCAGCAGCGTAGACAGGGGGCTAGGTTATGAGGAGCTGTTTTTT	CASSVDRGLGYEELFF
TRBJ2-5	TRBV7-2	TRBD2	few	TGTGCCAGCAGCTTATATGGGCGGCTAGCGGGGGGCAGACAAGAGACCCAGTACTTC	CASSLYGRLAGGRQETQYF
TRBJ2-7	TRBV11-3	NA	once	TGTGCCAGCAGCTCCACGGGACGGCCCTACGAGCAGTACTTC	CASSSTGRPYEQYF
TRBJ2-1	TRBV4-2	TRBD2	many	TGTGCCAGCAGCCAAGGGTCGTCTGGTGGCGGGGGGCAGCACAATGAGCAGTTCTTC	CASSQGSSGGGGQHNEQFF
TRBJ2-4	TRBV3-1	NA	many	TGTGCCAGCAGCCAAGTGACTAACATTCAGTACTTC	CASSQVTNIQYF
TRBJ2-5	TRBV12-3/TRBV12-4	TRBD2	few	TGTGCCAGCAGTTTAGGGCTAGCGGGGGGTATAGACCAAGAGACCCAGTACTTC	CASSLGLAGGIDQETQYF
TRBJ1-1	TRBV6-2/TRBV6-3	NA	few	TGTGCCAGCAGTTATGGAAGGACTGAAGCTTTCTTT	CASSYGRTEAFF
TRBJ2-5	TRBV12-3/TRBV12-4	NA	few	TGTGCCAGTAACACAGGGAACTACAATGAGCAGTACTTC	CASNTGNYNEQYF
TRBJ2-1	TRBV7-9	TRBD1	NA	TGTGCCAGCAGCTCACAGGGGGCGCAAAATGAGCAGTTCTTC	CASSSQGAQNEQFF
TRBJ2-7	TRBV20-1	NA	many	TGCAGTGCTAGAGATCGGGGAGGCGCCTACGAGCAGTACTTC	CSARDRGGAYEQYF
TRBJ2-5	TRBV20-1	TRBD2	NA	TGCAGTGCCACACGGATTAGCGGGGAAAGGGGAGAGACCCAGTACTTC	CSATRISGERGETQYF
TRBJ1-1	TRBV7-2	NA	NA	TGTGCCAGCAGCTTAGCCGGGCCGGGCCCTGAAGCTTTCTTT	CASSLAGPGPEAFF
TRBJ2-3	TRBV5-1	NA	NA	TGCGCCAGCAGCTACGACAGCTTCACAGATACGCAGTATTTT	CASSYDSFTDTQYF
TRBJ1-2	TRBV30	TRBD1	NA	TGTGCCTGGAGGGTCCTTGGACAGGTCTATGGCTACACCTTC	CAWRVLGQVYGYTF
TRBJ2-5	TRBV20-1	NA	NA	TGCAGTGGGCAGGGTGGAGGGGAGACCCAGTACTTC	CSGQGGGETQYF
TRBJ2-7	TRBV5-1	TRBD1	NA	TGCGCCAGCAGCTTGTCCGCCGGGACAGGGGACCACGAGCAGTACTTC	CASSLSAGTGDHEQYF
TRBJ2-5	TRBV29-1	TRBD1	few	TGCAGCGTGGAGTCTTGGGGACAGGGCAGCAATGAGCAGTACTTC	CSVESWGQGSNEQYF
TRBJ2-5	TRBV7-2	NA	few	TGTGCCAGCAGCTTACCACCGTGGGGACAAGTGGGACAAGAGACCCAGTACTTC	CASSLPPWGQVGQETQYF
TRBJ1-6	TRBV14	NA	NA	TGTGCCAGCAGCCAAGGACACTATAATTCACCCCTCCACTTT	CASSQGHYNSPLHF
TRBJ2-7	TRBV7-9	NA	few	TGTGCCAGCAGCTTAACAGCGACGGGGTACGAGCAGTACTTC	CASSLTATGYEQYF
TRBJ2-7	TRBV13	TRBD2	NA	TGTGCCAGCAGCTTAGGTTTAGCGGGGCCGCGGTACGAGCAGTACTTC	CASSLGLAGPRYEQYF
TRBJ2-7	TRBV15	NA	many	TGTGCCACCAGCAGAGCGCGGACCCCCTACGAGCAGTACTTC	CATSRARTPYEQYF
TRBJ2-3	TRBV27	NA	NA	TGTGCCAGCAGTCAGGGACACCTACGCACAGATACGCAGTATTTT	CASSQGHLRTDTQYF
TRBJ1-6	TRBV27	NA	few	TGTGCCAGCAGTCCCCGGGTAAGGATGTCACCCCTCCACTTT	CASSPRVRMSPLHF
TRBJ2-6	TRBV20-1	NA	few	TGCAGTGCCCCTATGATCTCTGGGGCCAACGTCCTGACTTTC	CSAPMISGANVLTF
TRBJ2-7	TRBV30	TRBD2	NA	TGTGCCGGGGGGGTAAACTCCTACGAGCAGTACTTC	CAGGVNSYEQYF
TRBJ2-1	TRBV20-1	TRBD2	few	TGCAGTGCCAGGCGACTAGCGGGGGGGGCGAATGAGCAGTTCTTC	CSARRLAGGANEQFF
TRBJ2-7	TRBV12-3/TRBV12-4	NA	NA	TGTGCCAGCAGCGCGATTAACGAGCAGTACTTC	CASSAINEQYF
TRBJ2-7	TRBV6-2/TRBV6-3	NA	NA	TGTGCCAGCAGCACGGGGGACCCCTTTTACGAGCAGTACTTC	CASSTGDPFYEQYF
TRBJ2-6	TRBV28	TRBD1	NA	TGTGCCAGCAGCTCCGGGACAGGGAACCCTGGGGCCAACGTCCTGACTTTC	CASSSGTGNPGANVLTF
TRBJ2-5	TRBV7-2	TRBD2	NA	TGTGCCAGCAGCTTTGCTACTAGCGGGGACGAGACCCAGTACTTC	CASSFATSGDETQYF
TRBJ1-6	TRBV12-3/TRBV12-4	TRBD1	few	TGTGCCAGCAGTTTAGAGACAGGGGGGGATTCACCCCTCCACTTT	CASSLETGGDSPLHF
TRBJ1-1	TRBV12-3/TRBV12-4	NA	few	TGTGCCAGTTGCTGGGGAGAGGCTTTCTTT	CASCWGEAFF
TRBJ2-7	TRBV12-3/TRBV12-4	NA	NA	TGTGCCAGCAGTCTCTACGGGACCCACGAGCAGTACTTC	CASSLYGTHEQYF
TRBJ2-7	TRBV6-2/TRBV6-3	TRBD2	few	TGTGCCAGCAGTTACGGTGGGACTAGTAGGTACGAGCAGTACTTC	CASSYGGTSRYEQYF
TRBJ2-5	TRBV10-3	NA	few	TGTGCCATCAGTGAGGGGACGGGGGCCGTTGAAGAGACCCAGTACTTC	CAISEGTGAVEETQYF
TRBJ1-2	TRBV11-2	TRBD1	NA	TGTGCCAGCAGCTTAGGGGGACAGAACCCCTATGGCTACACCTTC	CASSLGGQNPYGYTF
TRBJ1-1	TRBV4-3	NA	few	TGCGCCAGCAGCCAACTCGGGACTGAAGCTTTCTTT	CASSQLGTEAFF
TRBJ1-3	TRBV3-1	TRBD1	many	TGTGCCAGCAGCCTGGGACAGACCTCTGGAAACACCATATATTTT	CASSLGQTSGNTIYF
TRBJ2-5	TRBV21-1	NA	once	TGTGCCAGCAGCAAATTTATAACGCGGGCAGTATGGGTGGCAGAGACCCAGTACTTC	CASSKFITRAVWVAETQYF
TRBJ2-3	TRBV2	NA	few	TGTGCCAGCACGGAGGAGAACACAGATACGCAGTATTTT	CASTEENTDTQYF
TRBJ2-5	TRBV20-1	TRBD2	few	TGCAGTGCTAGCGACCGAGCGGGGGGTAATGAGCAGTACTTC	CSASDRAGGNEQYF